The clone carrying this T cell receptor beta chain occurred many times. The antigen is not known. TCRdb reprocessed the 5' RACE reads with MiXCR, giving one entry per CDR3 protein. Of roughly 450,000 distinct CDR3 sequences listed, 15% to 20% are singletons. This sample stems from a study of T-cell memory formation after mild COVID-19. Study conclusions and caveats: Contracting CD4+ clones were located mainly in CM and EM, and CD8+ clones in EMRA. Cross-reactive memory seemingly joined, as some responding clones were found in pre-infection memory.

The V gene lost 5 bases and the J gene lost 6 bases, with 17 bases spanning the gap. The CDR3 spans 15 residues. The chain recombines TRBV12-3 or TRBV12-4 with TRBJ1-5; D possibly corresponds to TRBD1 (6 bases). Sequences were obtained from PBMCs or a T cell subset sorted from them (not recorded which). This TCR was sampled from an adult woman who had mild COVID-19 (a few samples of this study predate the infection). Cell type and time point are not known. The CDR3 DNA is TGTGCCAGCAGTCCAGAGGTGGGGGGCGGTCAGCCCCAGCATTTT. Its protein is CASSPEVGGGQPQHF.